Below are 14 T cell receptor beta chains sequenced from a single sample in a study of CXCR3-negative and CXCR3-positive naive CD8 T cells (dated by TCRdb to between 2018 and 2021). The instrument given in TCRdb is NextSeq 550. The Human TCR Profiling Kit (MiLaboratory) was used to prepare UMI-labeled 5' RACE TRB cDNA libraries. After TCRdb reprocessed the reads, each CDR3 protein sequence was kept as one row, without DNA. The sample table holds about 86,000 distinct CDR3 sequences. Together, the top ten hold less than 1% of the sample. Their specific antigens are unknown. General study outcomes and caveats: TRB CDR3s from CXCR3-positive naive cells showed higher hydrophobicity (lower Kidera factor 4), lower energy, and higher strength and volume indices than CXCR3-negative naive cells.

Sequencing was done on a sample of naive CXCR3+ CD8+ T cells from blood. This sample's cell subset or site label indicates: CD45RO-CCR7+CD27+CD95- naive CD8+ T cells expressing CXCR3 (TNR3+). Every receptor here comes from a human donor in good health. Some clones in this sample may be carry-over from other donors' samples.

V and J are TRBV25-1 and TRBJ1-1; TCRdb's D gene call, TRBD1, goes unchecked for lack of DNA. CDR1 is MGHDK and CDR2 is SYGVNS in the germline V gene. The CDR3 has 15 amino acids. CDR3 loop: CASSAPGGLRTEAFF.

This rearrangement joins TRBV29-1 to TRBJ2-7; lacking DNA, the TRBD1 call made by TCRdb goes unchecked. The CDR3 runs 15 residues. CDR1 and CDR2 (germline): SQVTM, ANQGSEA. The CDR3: CSVVLLRGLPPEQYF.

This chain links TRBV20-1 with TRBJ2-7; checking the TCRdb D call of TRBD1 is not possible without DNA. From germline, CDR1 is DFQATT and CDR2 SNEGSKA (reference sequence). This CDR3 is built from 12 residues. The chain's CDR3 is CSAFTGSYEQYF.

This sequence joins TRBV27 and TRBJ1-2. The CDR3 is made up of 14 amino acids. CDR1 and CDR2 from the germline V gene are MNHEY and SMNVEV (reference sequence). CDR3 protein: CASTNSKGPYGYTF.

CDR3: CATSRDGGGGPSDTQYF. The chain joins TRBV15 to TRBJ2-3; with no DNA, the TCRdb D assignment of TRBD2 cannot be verified. The CDR3 length is 17 residues. Looked up from germline, CDR1 is LNHNV and CDR2 is YYDKDF (reference sequence).

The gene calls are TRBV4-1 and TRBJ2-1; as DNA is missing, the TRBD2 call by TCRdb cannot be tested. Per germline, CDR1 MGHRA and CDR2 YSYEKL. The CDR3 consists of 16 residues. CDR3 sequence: CASSQDGAGLVDEQFF.

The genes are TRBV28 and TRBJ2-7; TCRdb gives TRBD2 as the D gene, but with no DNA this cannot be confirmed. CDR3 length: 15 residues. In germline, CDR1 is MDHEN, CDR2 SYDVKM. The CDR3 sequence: CASTLQIGQGGEQYF.

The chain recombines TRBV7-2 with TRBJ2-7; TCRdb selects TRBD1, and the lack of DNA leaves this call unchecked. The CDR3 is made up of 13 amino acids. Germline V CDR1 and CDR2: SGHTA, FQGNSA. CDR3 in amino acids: CASSPLAGNEQYF.

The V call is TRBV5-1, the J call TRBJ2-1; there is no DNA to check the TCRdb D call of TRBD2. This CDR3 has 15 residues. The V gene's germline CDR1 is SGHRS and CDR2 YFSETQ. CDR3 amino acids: CASSSLAGGPVEQFF.

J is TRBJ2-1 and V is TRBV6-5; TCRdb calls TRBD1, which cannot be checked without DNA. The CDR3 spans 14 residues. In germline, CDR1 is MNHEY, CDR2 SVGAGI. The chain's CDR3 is CASSYYRAYNEQFF.

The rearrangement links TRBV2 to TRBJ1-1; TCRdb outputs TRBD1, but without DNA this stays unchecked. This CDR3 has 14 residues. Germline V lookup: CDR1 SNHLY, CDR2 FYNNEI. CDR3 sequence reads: CASRPQGAGTEAFF.

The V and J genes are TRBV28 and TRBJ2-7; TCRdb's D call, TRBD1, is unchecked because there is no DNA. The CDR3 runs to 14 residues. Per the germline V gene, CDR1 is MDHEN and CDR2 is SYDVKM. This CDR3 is CASSLSPDRYEQYF.

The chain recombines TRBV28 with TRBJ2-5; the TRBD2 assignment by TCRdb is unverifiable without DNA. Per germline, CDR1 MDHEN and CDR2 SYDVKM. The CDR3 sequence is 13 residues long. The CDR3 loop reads CASRGLGAETQYF.

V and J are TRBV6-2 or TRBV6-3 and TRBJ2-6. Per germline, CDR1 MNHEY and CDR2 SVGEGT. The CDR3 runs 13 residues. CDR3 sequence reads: CASQVSGANVLTF.